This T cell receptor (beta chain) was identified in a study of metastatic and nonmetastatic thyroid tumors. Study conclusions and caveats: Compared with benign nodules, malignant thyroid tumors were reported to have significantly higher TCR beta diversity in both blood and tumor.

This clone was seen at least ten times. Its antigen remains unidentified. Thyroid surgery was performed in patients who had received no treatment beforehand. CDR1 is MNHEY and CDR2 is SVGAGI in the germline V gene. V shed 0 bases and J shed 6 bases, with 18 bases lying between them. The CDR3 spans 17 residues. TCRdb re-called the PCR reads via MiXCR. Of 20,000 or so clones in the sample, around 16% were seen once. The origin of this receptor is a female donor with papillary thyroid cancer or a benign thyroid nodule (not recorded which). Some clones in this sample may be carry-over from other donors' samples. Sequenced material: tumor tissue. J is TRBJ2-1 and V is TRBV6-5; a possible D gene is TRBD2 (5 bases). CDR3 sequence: CASSYSRGPSKINEQFF. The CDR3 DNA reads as TGTGCCAGCAGTTACTCGAGAGGCCCTAGCAAAATCAATGAGCAGTTCTTC.